This T cell receptor (beta chain) stems from a study of identical twins. The donors were all healthy and Caucasian. One entry per CDR3 protein results from TCRdb running MiXCR on the 5' RACE reads. Found here are 200,000 to 250,000 distinct CDR3 sequences, 5% to 7% of them singletons; the top ten hold about 15%. This clonotype was seen a handful of times. The sample was also reused in another study, on T cells expressing NK-cell markers.

This sequence originates from a woman between 18 and 30 years old in good health. The specimen was CD8+ T cells sorted from blood.

The CDR3 loop reads CASSRTSGEPQHF. DNA of the CDR3: TGTGCCAGCAGTCGTACCTCCGGCGAGCCCCAGCATTTT. The rearrangement joins TRBV9 to TRBJ1-5; D remains unclear. Germline loops: CDR1 SGDLS, CDR2 YYNGEE. Trimming cost V 5 bases and J 8 bases, with 14 bases left between them. The CDR3 covers 13 residues.